The entry below gives a single TCR beta chain sequence along with its context. Clones were sequenced by immunoSEQ multiplex PCR, and TCRdb holds only the in-frame ones, with some missing. Of 38,000 or so clones in the sample, just over 90% were seen once. Germline V gene sequence: CDR1 SNHLY, CDR2 FYNNEI. This CDR3 is 13 amino acids long. V lost 4 bases and J 0 bases, leaving 6 bases between the germline ends. These data originate in a study of T cell changes during pregnancy in multiple sclerosis. The chain has TRBV2 and TRBJ1-1; D remains unclear. This specimen was CD4+ T cells from peripheral blood mononuclear cells, taken in the first trimester of pregnancy. This TCR was sampled from a female donor with multiple sclerosis, enrolled in a pregnancy study. The CDR3 region has the DNA TGTGCCAGCAGTGCGGAGATGAACACTGAAGCTTTCTTT. It translates to CASSAEMNTEAFF.